This TCR beta chain was found in a study of T cell responses to AZD1222 COVID-19 vaccine. Study outcomes and limitations: Along spike, vaccine-associated CD4 TCRs were found throughout, with dominance at 160-218 and 743-854. Samples come after the peak T cell response, not at day 14. Possibly, clonal diversity was underestimated; donors were largely white British and included more females.

The CDR3 runs 15 residues. Germline V gene data show CDR1 as MRHNA and CDR2 as SNTAGT. Trimming removed 5 bases from V and 0 bases from J, with 13 bases in between. Timing groups of about 4 and about 12 weeks for second doses were pooled. Comments on this clone: What it binds is not known.

Using immunoSEQ multiplex PCR, the repertoire was profiled, and TCRdb retains in-frame clones only, with some absent. This sample yields about 140,000 clones, of which about 92% are seen a single time; around 3.5% belongs to the top ten. The chain couples TRBV6-4 to TRBJ1-2, with D tentatively TRBD1 (6 bases). The receptor's source is an adult who received the AZD1222 COVID-19 vaccine. This specimen was peripheral blood, taken 28 days after the second AZD1222 dose. CDR3 sequence (DNA): TGTGCCAGCAGTCTGAGGGGGGGGTCTAACTATGGCTACACCTTC. Protein: CASSLRGGSNYGYTF.